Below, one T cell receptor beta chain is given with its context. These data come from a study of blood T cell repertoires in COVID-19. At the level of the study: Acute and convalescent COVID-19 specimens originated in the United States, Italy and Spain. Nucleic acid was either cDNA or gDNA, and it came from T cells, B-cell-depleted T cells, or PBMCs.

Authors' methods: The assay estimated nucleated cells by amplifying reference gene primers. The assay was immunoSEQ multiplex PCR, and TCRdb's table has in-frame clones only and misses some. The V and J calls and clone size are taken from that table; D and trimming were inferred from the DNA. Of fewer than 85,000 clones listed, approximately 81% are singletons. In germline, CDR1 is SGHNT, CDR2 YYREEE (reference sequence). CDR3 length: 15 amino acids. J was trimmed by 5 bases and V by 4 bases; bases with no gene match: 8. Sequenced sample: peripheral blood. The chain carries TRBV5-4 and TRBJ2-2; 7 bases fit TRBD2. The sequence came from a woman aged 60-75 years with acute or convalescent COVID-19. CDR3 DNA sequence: TGTGCCAGCAGCACGGGACTAATGGCAACCGGGGAGCTGTTTTTT. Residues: CASSTGLMATGELFF.